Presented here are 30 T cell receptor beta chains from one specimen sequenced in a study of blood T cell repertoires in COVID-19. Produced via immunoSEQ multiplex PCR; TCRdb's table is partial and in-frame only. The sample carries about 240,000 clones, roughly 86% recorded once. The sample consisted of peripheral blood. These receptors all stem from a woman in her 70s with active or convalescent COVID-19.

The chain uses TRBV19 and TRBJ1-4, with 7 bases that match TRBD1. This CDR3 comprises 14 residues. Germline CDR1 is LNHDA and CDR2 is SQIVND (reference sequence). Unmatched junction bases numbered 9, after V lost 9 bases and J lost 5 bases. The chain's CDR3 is CASGRGQINEKLFF. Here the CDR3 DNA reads TGTGCCAGCGGGAGGGGACAGATCAATGAAAAACTGTTTTTT.

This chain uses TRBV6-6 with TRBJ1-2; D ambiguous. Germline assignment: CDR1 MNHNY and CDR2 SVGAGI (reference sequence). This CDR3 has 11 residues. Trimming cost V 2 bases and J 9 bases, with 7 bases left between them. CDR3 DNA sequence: TGTGCCAGCAGTTACCCGGGGAGCTACACCTTC. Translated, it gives CASSYPGSYTF.

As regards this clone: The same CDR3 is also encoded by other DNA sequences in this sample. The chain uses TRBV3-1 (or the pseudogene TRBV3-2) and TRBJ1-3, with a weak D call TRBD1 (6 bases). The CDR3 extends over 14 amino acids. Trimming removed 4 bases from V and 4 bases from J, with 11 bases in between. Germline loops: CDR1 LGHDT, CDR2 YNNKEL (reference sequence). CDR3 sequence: CASSLGTSGNTIYF. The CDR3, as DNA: TGTGCCAGCAGCCTTGGGACATCGGGAAACACCATATATTTT.

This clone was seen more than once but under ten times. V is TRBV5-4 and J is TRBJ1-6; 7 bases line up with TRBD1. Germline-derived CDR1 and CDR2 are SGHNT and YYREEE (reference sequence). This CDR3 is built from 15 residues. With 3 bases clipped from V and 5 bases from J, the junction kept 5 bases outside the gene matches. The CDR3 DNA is TGTGCCAGCAGCTACTTGACAGGGAATAATTCACCCCTCCACTTT. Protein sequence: CASSYLTGNNSPLHF.

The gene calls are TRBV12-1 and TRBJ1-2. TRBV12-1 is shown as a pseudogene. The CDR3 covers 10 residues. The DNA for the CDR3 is TGTGCCAGCAGCTTCCCCTCCCTACCCTTC. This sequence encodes CASSFPSLPF.

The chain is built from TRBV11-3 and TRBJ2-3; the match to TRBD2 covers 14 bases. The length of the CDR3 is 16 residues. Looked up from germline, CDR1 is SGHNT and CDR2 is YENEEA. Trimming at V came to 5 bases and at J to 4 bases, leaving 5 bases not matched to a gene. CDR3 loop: CASSPRTSGGSDTQYF. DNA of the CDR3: TGTGCCAGCAGCCCAAGGACTAGCGGGGGGTCAGATACGCAGTATTTT. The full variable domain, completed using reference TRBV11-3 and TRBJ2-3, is EAGVVQSPRYKIIEKKQPVAFWCNPISGHNTLYWYLQNLGQGPELLIRYENEEAVDDSQLPKDRFSAERLKGVDSTLKIQPAELGDSAVYLCASSPRTSGGSDTQYFGPGTRLTVL.

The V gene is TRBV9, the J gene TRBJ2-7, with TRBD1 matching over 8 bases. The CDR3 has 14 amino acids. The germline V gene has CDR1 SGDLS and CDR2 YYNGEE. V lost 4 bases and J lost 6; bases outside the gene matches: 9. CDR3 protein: CASSLRTGQGEQYF. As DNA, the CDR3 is TGTGCCAGCAGCCTCCGGACTGGACAGGGCGAGCAGTACTTC.

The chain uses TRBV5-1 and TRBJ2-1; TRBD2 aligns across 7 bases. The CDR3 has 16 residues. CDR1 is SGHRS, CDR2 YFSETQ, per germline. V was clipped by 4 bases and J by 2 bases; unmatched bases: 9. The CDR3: CASSPQSSGAYNEQFF. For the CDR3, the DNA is TGCGCCAGCAGCCCTCAGTCGAGCGGGGCCTACAATGAGCAGTTCTTC.

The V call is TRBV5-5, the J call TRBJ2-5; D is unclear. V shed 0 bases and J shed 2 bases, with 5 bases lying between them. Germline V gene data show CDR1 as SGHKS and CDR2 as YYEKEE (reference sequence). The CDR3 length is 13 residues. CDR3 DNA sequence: TGTGCCAGCAGCTTGGACAGTCAAGAGACCCAGTACTTC. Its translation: CASSLDSQETQYF.

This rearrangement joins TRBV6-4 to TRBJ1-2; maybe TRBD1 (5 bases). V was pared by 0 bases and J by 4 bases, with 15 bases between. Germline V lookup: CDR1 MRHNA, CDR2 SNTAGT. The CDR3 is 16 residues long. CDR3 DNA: TGTGCCAGCAGTGACTCGGGCTCAGGGCGAACCTATGGCTACACCTTC. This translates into CASSDSGSGRTYGYTF.

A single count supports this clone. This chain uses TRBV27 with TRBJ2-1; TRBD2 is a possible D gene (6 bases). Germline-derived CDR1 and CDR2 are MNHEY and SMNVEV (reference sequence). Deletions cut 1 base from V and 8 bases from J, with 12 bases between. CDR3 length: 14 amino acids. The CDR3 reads CASSLFRGTDEQFF. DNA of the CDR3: TGTGCCAGCAGTTTATTTCGGGGGACGGATGAGCAGTTCTTC.

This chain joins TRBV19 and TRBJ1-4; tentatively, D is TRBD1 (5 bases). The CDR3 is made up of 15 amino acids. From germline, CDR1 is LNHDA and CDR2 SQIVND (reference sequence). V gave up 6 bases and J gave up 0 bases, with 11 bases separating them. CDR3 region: CASRAAGPTNEKLFF. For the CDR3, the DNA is TGTGCCAGTAGGGCCGCGGGACCAACTAATGAAAAACTGTTTTTT.

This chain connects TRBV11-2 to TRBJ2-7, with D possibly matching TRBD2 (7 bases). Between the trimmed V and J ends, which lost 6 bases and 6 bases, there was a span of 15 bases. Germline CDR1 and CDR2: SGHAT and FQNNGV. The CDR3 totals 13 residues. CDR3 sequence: CASSRGGPGEQYF. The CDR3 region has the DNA TGTGCCAGCAGTAGGGGGGGCCCGGGCGAGCAGTACTTC.

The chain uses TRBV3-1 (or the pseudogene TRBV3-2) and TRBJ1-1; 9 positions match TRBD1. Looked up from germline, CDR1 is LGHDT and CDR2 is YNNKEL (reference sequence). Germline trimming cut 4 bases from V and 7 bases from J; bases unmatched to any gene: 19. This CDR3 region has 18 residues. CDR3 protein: CASSPFGTGNPEVDEAFF. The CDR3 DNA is TGTGCCAGCAGCCCTTTCGGGACAGGGAACCCGGAGGTCGATGAAGCTTTCTTT.

The CDR3 nucleotides are TGTGCCACCAGTGAAGCCGGGACAGGGGGCGCTCGATTTGAGCAGTTCTTC. This translates into CATSEAGTGGARFEQFF. This chain connects TRBV24-1 to TRBJ2-1; 12 bases align to TRBD1. Germline loops: CDR1 KGHDR, CDR2 SFDVKD. Trimming took 4 bases from V and 9 from J; bases not matched to a gene: 12. The CDR3 sequence is 17 residues long.

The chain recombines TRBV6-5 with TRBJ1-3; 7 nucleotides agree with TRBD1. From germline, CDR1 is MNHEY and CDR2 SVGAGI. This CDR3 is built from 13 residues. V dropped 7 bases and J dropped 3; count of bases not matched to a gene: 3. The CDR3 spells CASKGGGGNTIYF. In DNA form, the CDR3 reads TGTGCCAGCAAAGGGGGCGGTGGAAACACCATATATTTT.

The CDR3 loop is CSALGGETQYF. In DNA, the CDR3 is TGCAGTGCACTTGGAGGAGAGACCCAGTACTTC. The chain employs TRBV20-1 and TRBJ2-5, with D maybe TRBD2 (5 bases). Trimming took off 6 bases at V and 4 bases at J, with 9 bases between the two ends. This CDR3 is built from 11 residues. Germline V CDR1 and CDR2: DFQATT, SNEGSKA (reference sequence).

CDR3 loop: CASSPRGPQGRGTEAFF. The CDR3 nucleotides are TGTGCCAGCAGCCCCAGGGGTCCTCAGGGTAGGGGCACTGAAGCTTTCTTT. J is TRBJ1-1 and V is TRBV7-6; tentative D call: TRBD1 (6 bases). Germline values: CDR1 SGHVS, CDR2 FNYEAQ. V lost 5 bases and J lost 4, with 23 bases in between. The CDR3 consists of 17 residues. The entire variable domain, with the rest obtained from reference TRBV7-6 and TRBJ1-1, is as follows: GAGVSQSPRYKVTKRGQDVALRCDPISGHVSLYWYRQALGQGPEFLTYFNYEAQQDKSGLPNDRFSAERPEGSISTLTIQRTEQRDSAMYRCASSPRGPQGRGTEAFFGQGTRLTVV.

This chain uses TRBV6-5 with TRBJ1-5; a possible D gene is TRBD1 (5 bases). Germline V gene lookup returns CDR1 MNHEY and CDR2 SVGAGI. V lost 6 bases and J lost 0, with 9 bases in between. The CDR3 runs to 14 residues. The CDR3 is CASSLGGSNQPQHF. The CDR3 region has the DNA TGTGCCAGCAGCCTGGGGGGTAGCAATCAGCCCCAGCATTTT.

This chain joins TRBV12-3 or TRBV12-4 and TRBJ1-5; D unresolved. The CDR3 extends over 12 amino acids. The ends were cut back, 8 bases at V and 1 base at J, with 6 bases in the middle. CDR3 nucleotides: TGTGCCAGCGCCCGGAGCAATCAGCCCCAGCATTTT. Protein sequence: CASARSNQPQHF.

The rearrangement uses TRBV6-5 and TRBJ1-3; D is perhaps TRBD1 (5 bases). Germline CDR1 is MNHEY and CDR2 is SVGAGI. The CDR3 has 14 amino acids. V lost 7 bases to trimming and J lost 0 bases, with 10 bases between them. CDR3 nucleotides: TGTGCCAGCACTCGGGGGATCTCTGGAAACACCATATATTTT. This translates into CASTRGISGNTIYF.

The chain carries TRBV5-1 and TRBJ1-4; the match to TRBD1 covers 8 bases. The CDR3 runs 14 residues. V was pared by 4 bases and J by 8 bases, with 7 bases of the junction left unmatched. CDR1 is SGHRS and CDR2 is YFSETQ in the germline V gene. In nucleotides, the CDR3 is TGCGCCAGCAGCATAGGACAGGGAGGCGAAAAACTGTTTTTT. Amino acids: CASSIGQGGEKLFF.

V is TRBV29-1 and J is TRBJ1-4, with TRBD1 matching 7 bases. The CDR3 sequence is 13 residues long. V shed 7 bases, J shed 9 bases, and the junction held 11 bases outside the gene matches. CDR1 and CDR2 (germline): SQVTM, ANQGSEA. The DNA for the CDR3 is TGCAGCGGTAGACAGGGAGGCTTACAAAAACTGTTTTTT. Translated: CSGRQGGLQKLFF.

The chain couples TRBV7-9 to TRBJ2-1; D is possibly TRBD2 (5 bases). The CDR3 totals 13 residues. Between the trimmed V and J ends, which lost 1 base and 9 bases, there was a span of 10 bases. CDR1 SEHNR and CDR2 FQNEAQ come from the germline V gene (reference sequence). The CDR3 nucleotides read TGTGCCAGCAGCTTAGACGGGGTTGGTGAGCAGTTCTTC. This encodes CASSLDGVGEQFF. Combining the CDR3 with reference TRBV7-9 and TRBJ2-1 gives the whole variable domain DTGVSQNPRHKITKRGQNVTFRCDPISEHNRLYWYRQTLGQGPEFLTYFQNEAQLEKSRLLSDRFSAERPKGSFSTLEIQRTEQGDSAMYLCASSLDGVGEQFFGPGTRLTVL.

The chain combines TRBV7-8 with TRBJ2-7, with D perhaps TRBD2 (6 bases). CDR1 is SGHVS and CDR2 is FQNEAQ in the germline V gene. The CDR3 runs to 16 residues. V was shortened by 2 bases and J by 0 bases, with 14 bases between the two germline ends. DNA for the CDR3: TGTGCCAGCAGCTTACGGGCGGGCGGGACCTCCTACGAGCAGTACTTC. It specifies CASSLRAGGTSYEQYF.

In DNA, the CDR3 is TGTGCCAGCAGCTTATTCGTAGGGGACAGATTCTACAATGAGCAGTTCTTC. Its translation is CASSLFVGDRFYNEQFF. The chain couples TRBV5-6 to TRBJ2-1, with 7 bases lining up with TRBD1. CDR1 is SGHDT, CDR2 YYEEEE, per germline. Unmatched junction bases numbered 11, after V lost 2 bases and J lost 3 bases. The CDR3 length is 17 residues.

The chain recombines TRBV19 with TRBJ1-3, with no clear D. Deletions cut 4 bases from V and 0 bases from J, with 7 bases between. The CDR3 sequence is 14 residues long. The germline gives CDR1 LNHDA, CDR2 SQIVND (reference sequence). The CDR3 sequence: CASSTRSSGNTIYF. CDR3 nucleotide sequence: TGTGCCAGTAGTACCCGCAGCTCTGGAAACACCATATATTTT. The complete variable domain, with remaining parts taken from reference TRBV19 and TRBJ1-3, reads DGGITQSPKYLFRKEGQNVTLSCEQNLNHDAMYWYRQDPGQGLRLIYYSQIVNDFQKGDIAEGYSVSREKKESFPLTVTSAQKNPTAFYLCASSTRSSGNTIYFGEGSWLTVV.

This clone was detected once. CDR3 nucleotides: TGTGCCAGCAGCCTATCGCGGGGGAACACTGAAGCTTTCTTT. This encodes CASSLSRGNTEAFF. The chain employs TRBV7-2 and TRBJ1-1; D ambiguous. Germline V gene lookup returns CDR1 SGHTA and CDR2 FQGNSA. V was clipped by 5 bases and J by 1 base, with 11 bases between them. The CDR3 has 14 residues.

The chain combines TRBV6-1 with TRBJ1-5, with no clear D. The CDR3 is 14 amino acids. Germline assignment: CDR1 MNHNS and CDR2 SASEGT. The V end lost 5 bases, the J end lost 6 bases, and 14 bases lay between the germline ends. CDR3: CASSQTSGVQPQHF. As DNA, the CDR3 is TGTGCCAGCAGTCAGACCTCAGGTGTTCAGCCCCAGCATTTT.

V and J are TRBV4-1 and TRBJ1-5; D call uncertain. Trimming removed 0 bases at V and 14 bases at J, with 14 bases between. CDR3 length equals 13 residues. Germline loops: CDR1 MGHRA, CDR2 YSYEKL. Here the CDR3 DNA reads TGCGCCAGCAGCCAAGATGAGAGGGCAGCGAAGCATTTT. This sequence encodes CASSQDERAAKHF.